This T cell receptor (beta chain) was sequenced in a study of identical twins. Germline loops: CDR1 ENHRY, CDR2 SYGVKD. This CDR3 comprises 13 residues. Trimming stripped 2 bases from V and 2 bases from J, with 6 bases between. With no exceptions, donors were healthy Caucasians. After template switching added a universal primer site, the resulting cDNA carried unique molecular identifiers. TCRdb processed the 5' RACE reads anew with MiXCR; each CDR3 protein has one entry. The sample has approximately 890,000 distinct CDR3 sequences; 10% to 15% are singletons. Broader study findings: Findings depended on cross-sectional statistics rather than tracking the same donors. Zero-insertion analyses might be partly confounded by invariant T cells like MAIT and iNKT.

This clonotype was observed a handful of times. What it binds is unknown. This sample also appeared in a second study, on yellow fever vaccine responses in identical twins.

The clonotype comes from a woman between 18 and 29 years old in good health. The V gene is TRBV10-3, the J gene TRBJ2-5; maybe TRBD1 (5 bases). Sequencing was done on a sample of PBMCs. The CDR3 loop is CAISEGAQETQYF. In DNA, the CDR3 is TGTGCCATCAGTGAGGGGGCACAAGAGACCCAGTACTTC.